The 11 T cell receptor beta chains listed next were all sequenced from one sample in a study of blood T cell repertoires in COVID-19. Assay: immunoSEQ multiplex PCR; the TCRdb copy retains only in-frame clones and omits some. The sample yields some 70,000 clones, 65% to 90% seen once. The sequenced sample was peripheral blood. These TCRs come from a woman aged 55 to 70 with acute or convalescent COVID-19.

The chain is built from TRBV18 and TRBJ1-2; D is possibly TRBD1 (5 bases). Per germline, CDR1 KGHSH and CDR2 LQKENI. The length of the CDR3 is 13 residues. V lost 0 bases, J lost 8 bases, and 10 bases lay in between. CDR3 nucleotide sequence: TGTGCCAGCTCACCACCGACAGTCGGCGGCTACACCTTC. Translating it yields CASSPPTVGGYTF.

There are a few counts of this clone. This chain connects TRBV28 to TRBJ2-7; 9 bases align to TRBD1. The ends lost 4 bases at V and 4 bases at J; junction bases unmatched: 8. The CDR3 has 15 amino acids. Per the germline V gene, CDR1 is MDHEN and CDR2 is SYDVKM. The CDR3, as DNA: TGTGCCAGCAGTTCCGCCGGGACAGGGAGGTACGAGCAGTACTTC. It translates to CASSSAGTGRYEQYF. Drawing the rest from reference TRBV28 and TRBJ2-7, the complete variable domain is DVKVTQSSRYLVKRTGEKVFLECVQDMDHENMFWYRQDPGLGLRLIYFSYDVKMKEKGDIPEGYSVSREKKERFSLILESASTNQTSMYLCASSSAGTGRYEQYFGPGTRLTVT.

V usage is TRBV5-4 and J usage is TRBJ2-3; D possibly corresponds to TRBD1 (5 bases). This CDR3 spans 14 amino acids. V was pared by 2 bases and J by 1 base, with 8 bases between. Germline-derived CDR1 and CDR2 are SGHNT and YYREEE (reference sequence). The CDR3 protein is CASSFPQGTDTQYF. In DNA form, the CDR3 reads TGTGCCAGCAGCTTTCCACAGGGCACAGATACGCAGTATTTT.

The chain is built from TRBV5-6 and TRBJ1-4; possible D gene TRBD1, 6 bases. With 5 bases removed from V and 5 bases from J, the gap between germline ends came to 16 bases. The CDR3 loop spans 15 amino acids. Germline V gives CDR1 SGHDT, CDR2 YYEEEE. CDR3 sequence (DNA): TGTGCCAGCAGTGGGGGAACAGGGCCGAATGAAAAACTGTTTTTT. Encoded protein: CASSGGTGPNEKLFF.

V usage is TRBV10-3 and J usage is TRBJ2-7; 8 bases are shared with TRBD1. Germline loops: CDR1 ENHRY, CDR2 SYGVKD. The trim removed 6 bases at V and 4 bases at J, leaving 8 bases unmatched. The length of the CDR3 is 14 residues. CDR3 protein: CAISQQGVQYEQYF. Written as DNA, the CDR3 is TGTGCCATCAGCCAACAGGGGGTGCAATACGAGCAGTACTTC.

This chain links TRBV6-5 with TRBJ2-2, with D unclear. The germline V gene encodes CDR1 MNHEY and CDR2 SVGAGI. Trimming cost V 5 bases and J 2 bases, with 6 bases left between them. CDR3 size: 13 residues. The CDR3 loop is CASSQRNTGELFF. CDR3 DNA: TGTGCCAGCAGTCAGCGAAACACCGGGGAGCTGTTTTTT.

Regarding this clone: A much larger clone sits a single nucleotide away, making a read error possible. The chain joins TRBV14 to TRBJ1-1; D remains ambiguous. The CDR3 has 13 amino acids. CDR1 is SGHDN, CDR2 FVKESK, per germline. For the CDR3, the DNA is TGTGCCAGCAGCCAGTTTACGGGATCTGAAGTTTTCTTT. The encoded protein is CASSQFTGSEVFF.

This chain connects TRBV5-1 to TRBJ2-7, with 12 bases fitting TRBD2. V was pared by 5 bases and J by 3 bases, with 6 bases of the junction left unmatched. The germline V gene encodes CDR1 SGHRS and CDR2 YFSETQ. The CDR3 consists of 15 residues. The CDR3 region has the DNA TGCGCCAGCAGACCGACTAGCGGGGGCAACTACGAGCAGTACTTC. This codes for CASRPTSGGNYEQYF.

This clone has just a few counts. This sequence joins TRBV7-9 and TRBJ1-3, with 8 nucleotides matching TRBD1. In germline, CDR1 is SEHNR, CDR2 FQNEAQ (reference sequence). The CDR3 is 15 amino acids. Trimming took 7 bases from V and 0 from J; bases not matched to a gene: 5. Here the CDR3 DNA reads TGTGCCAGCACCCGACAGGGGAGCTCTGGAAACACCATATATTTT. It translates to CASTRQGSSGNTIYF.

This sequence joins TRBV20-1 and TRBJ2-5; 8 bases agree with TRBD1. V shed 3 bases and J 5 bases; nucleotides not matched to a gene: 5. CDR1 is DFQATT, CDR2 SNEGSKA, per germline (reference sequence). The CDR3 covers 13 residues. The DNA of the CDR3 is TGCAGTGCTAGTCAGGGGGCGCGGGAGACCCAGTACTTC. Translated, it gives CSASQGARETQYF.

The CDR3 spells CSAEINYGYTF. The CDR3 region has the DNA TGCAGTGCTGAGATAAACTATGGCTACACCTTC. The J gene is TRBJ1-2, the V gene TRBV20-1; D uncertain. CDR1 is DFQATT, CDR2 SNEGSKA, per germline (reference sequence). Trimming pared 5 bases from V and 2 bases from J, leaving 6 bases between. This CDR3 spans 11 amino acids.